This TCR beta chain was identified during a study of Graves' ophthalmopathy and Graves' hyperthyroidism. Regarding the study as a whole: Sensitivity of approximately 70% and specificity of approximately 73% were achieved by the model that predicted ophthalmopathy progression.

Other autoimmune diseases, uncontrolled infections, pregnancy or lactation ruled patients out of participation. Each diagnosis was determined on the basis of clinical symptoms, serum thyroxine, TRAb, thyroid ultrasound and orbital computed tomography. There are many counts of this clonotype. The antigen remains undetermined. Amplified material comprised TCR beta CDR3 regions derived from RNA transcripts. The authors performed first-round RT-PCR with HTBI primers and then a second-round multiplex PCR. From the multiplex PCR reads, TCRdb called clonotypes with MiXCR, one entry per CDR3 protein. The table records under 350,000 distinct CDR3 sequences, about a sixth of them present only once. This receptor was taken from an adult man with Graves' ophthalmopathy. The sample comprised peripheral blood.

The CDR3 nucleotides read TGTGCCAGCAGCCAAGGATTATGGACAGTTAACTATGGCTACACCTTC. Residues: CASSQGLWTVNYGYTF. The chain links TRBV3-1 to TRBJ1-2; D possibly corresponds to TRBD1 (6 bases). CDR1 and CDR2 from the germline V gene are LGHDT and YNNKEL (reference sequence). The CDR3 is made up of 16 amino acids. Trimming took off 1 base at V and 1 base at J, with 13 bases between the two ends.